The source of this TCR beta chain is a study of blood T cell repertoires in COVID-19. Study details: Sites in the United States, Italy and Spain provided acute and convalescent COVID-19 samples. From T cells, B-cell-depleted T cells, or PBMCs came the material, which was cDNA or gDNA.

V shed 5 bases, J shed 0 bases, and the junction held 16 bases outside the gene matches. There are 19 residues in the CDR3. Per the germline V gene, CDR1 is SEHNR and CDR2 is FQNEAQ (reference sequence). Original analysis: The authors estimated nucleated cell counts from reference gene primer amplification. Only in-frame clones appear in the TCRdb table, and some are missing; sequencing was by immunoSEQ multiplex PCR. The D gene and trimming were derived from the DNA, and the V and J assignments and clone size from that table. The table has some 320,000 clones, 75% to 85% seen once; the top ten hold 7.2%.

The sequence derives from a human donor in a cohort sampled during active COVID-19. J is TRBJ1-5 and V is TRBV7-9; 7 bases match TRBD1. Material: peripheral blood. In nucleotides, the CDR3 is TGTGCCAGCAGCCAAACACAGGGGACTGATTACCATAGCAATCAGCCCCAGCATTTT. Translated: CASSQTQGTDYHSNQPQHF.